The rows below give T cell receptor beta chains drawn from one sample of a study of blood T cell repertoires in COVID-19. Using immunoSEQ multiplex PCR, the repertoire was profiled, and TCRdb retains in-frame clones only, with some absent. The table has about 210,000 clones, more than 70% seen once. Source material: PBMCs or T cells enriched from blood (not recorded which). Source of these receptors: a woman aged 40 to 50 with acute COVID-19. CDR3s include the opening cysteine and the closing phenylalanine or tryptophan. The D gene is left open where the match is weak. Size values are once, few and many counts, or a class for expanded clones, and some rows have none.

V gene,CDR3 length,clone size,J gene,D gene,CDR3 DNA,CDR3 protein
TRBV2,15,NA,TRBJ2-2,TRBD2,TGTGCCAGCAGGCAACTAGCGGGGGCGACCGGGGAGCTGTTTTTT,CASRQLAGATGELFF
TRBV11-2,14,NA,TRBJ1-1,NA,TGTGCCAGCAGCTTTGGGGACTCGCGAACTGAAGCTTTCTTT,CASSFGDSRTEAFF
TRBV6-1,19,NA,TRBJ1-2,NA,TGTGCCAGCAGTGAAGGGTGGATAGGGAGTACTTTATCGAACTATGGCTACACCTTC,CASSEGWIGSTLSNYGYTF
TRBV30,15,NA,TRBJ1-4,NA,TGTGCCTGGAGCGAAGGGGGTCCAACTAATGAAAAACTGTTTTTT,CAWSEGGPTNEKLFF
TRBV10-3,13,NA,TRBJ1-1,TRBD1,TGTGCCATCAGTCTAGGGGGCAACACTGAAGCTTTCTTT,CAISLGGNTEAFF
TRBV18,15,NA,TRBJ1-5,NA,TGTGCCAGCTCACCGTGGGGGGGCAGCAATCAGCCCCAGCATTTT,CASSPWGGSNQPQHF
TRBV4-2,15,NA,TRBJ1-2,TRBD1,TGTGCCAGCAGCCAGGGAGACGGACAGGTCTATGGCTACACCTTC,CASSQGDGQVYGYTF
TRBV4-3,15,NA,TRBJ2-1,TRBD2,TGCGCCAGCAGCCAAGGGACTAGCGGGGGGAATGAGCAGTTCTTC,CASSQGTSGGNEQFF
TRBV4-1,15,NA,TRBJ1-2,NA,TGCGCCAGCAGCCAAGACGGGTCGGTTGGCTATGGCTACACCTTC,CASSQDGSVGYGYTF
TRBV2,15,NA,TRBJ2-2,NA,TGTGCCAGCAGTGAAGTAACCGGGAACACCGGGGAGCTGTTTTTT,CASSEVTGNTGELFF
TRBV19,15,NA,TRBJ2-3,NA,TGTGCCAGTAGTATAGAAACTAGCCCCACAGATACGCAGTATTTT,CASSIETSPTDTQYF
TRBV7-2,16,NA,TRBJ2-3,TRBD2,TGTGCCAGCAGCTTGAGGAGCGGGAGGGATGGAGATACGCAGTATTTT,CASSLRSGRDGDTQYF
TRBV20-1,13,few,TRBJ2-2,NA,TGCAGTGCTAGTTCCAGGGGAGCCGGGGAGCTGTTTTTT,CSASSRGAGELFF
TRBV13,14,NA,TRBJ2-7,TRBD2,TGTGCCAGCAGCCAACTAGCGCTGGCGGGCGAGCAGTACTTC,CASSQLALAGEQYF
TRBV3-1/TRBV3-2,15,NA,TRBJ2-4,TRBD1,TGTGCCAGCAGCCAAGATACACAGGGGGTGGACATTCAGTACTTC,CASSQDTQGVDIQYF
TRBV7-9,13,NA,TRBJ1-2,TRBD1,TGTGCCAGCAGCTATACAGGGGGCAAAGGGACTGACTTC,CASSYTGGKGTDF
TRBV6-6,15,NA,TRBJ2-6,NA,TGTGCCAGCAGTTATGGGGCATCTGGGGCCAACGTCCTGACTTTC,CASSYGASGANVLTF
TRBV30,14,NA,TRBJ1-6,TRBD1,TGTGCCTGGAGTACCGGGACAGATAATTCACCCCTCCACTTT,CAWSTGTDNSPLHF
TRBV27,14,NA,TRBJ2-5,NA,TGTGCCAGCAGTTTAAGGGACATAGGAGAGACCCAGTACTTC,CASSLRDIGETQYF
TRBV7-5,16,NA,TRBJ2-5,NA,TGTGCCAGAAGCTTAGTACCCCTAGCGGGGTCAGAGACCCAGTACTTC,CARSLVPLAGSETQYF
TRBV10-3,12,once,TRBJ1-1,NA,TGTGCCACCCGGGGGAACGGTGGCTACGCTTTCTTT,CATRGNGGYAFF
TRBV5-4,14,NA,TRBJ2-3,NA,TGTGCCAGCAGCTTGGGGCGGAGCACAGATACGCAGTATTTT,CASSLGRSTDTQYF
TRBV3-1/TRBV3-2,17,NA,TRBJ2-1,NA,TGTGCCAGCAGCCAAGAGGGACTGTCCCTCTCCTACAATGAGCAGTTCTTC,CASSQEGLSLSYNEQFF
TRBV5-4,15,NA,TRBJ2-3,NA,TGTGCCAGCAGACCAAGCGGCCGAGGTTCCGATACGCAGTATTTT,CASRPSGRGSDTQYF